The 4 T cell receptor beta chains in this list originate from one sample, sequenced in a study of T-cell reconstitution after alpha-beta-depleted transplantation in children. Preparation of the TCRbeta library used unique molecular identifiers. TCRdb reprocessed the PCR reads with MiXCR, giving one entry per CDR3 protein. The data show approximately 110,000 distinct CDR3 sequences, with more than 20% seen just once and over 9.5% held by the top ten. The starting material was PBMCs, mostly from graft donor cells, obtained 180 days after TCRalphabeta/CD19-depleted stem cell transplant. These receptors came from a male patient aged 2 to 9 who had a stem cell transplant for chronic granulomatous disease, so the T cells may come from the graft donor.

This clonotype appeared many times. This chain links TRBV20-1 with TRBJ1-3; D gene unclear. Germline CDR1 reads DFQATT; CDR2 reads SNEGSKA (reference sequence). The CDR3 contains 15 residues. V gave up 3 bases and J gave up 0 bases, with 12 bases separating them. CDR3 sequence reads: CSASITALSGNTIYF. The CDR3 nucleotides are TGCAGTGCTAGTATTACAGCGCTCTCTGGAAACACCATATATTTT.

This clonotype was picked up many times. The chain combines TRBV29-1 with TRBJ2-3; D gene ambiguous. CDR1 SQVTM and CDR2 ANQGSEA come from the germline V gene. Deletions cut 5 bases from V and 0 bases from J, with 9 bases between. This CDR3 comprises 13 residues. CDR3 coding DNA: TGCAGCGTTCCACCCGTTAGCACAGATACGCAGTATTTT. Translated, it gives CSVPPVSTDTQYF.

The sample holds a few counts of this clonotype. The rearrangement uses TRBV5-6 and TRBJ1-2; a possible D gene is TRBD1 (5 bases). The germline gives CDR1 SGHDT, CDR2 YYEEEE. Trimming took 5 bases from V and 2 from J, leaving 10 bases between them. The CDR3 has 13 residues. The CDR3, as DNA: TGTGCCAGCAGAGCGGGGGGAAACTATGGCTACACCTTC. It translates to CASRAGGNYGYTF. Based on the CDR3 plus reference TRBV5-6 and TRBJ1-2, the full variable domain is DAGVTQSPTHLIKTRGQQVTLRCSPKSGHDTVSWYQQALGQGPQFIFQYYEEEERQRGNFPDRFSGHQFPNYSSELNVNALLLGDSALYLCASRAGGNYGYTFGSGTRLTVV.

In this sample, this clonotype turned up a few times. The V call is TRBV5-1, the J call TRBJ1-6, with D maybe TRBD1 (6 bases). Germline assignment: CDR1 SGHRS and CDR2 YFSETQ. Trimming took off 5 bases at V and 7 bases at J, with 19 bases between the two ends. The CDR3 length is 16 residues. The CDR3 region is CASSESGGNGNSPLHF. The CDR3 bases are TGCGCCAGCAGTGAATCGGGGGGCAACGGCAATTCACCCCTCCACTTT.